This record covers a single T cell receptor (gamma chain). This clone was picked up a small number of times. There is no known antigen for this receptor. Translating this DNA gives a protein that differs at residue 3 from the TCRdb one, which belongs to a much larger clone; a read error is likely, and the protein shown is this translation. Library prep was done by multiplex PCR. Instrument on record: Illumina MiSeq. Each sorted gammadelta T cell sample was sequenced for both the TCR gamma (TRG) and TCR delta (TRD) chains. The paper's data handling went like this. The repertoire analyses drew on clonotype tree plots, the accumulated frequency of the top 20 clonotypes, and diversity index (DI) and D75 metrics. In TCRdb, clones were called once more from the public reads by CATT, and rows of identical DNA were later combined. TCRdb assigned the V and J calls; the authors' analysis was not used. The sample table contains some 32,000 gamma-chain clones; only one count was recorded for more than 1.4% of them. Roughly a fifth of the sample belongs to the ten largest clones.

The sample comes from a study of γδ T cells in repeated Plasmodium falciparum infection (dated by TCRdb to the early 2020s). About the investigation overall: The natural-infection arm enrolled Malian children exposed to intense seasonal malaria transmission, compared against age and gender matched Australian children. Using both natural infection in Mali and controlled human malaria infection, the study looked at the way repeated Plasmodium falciparum infection shapes the human gammadelta T cell repertoire. Roughly 5 malaria-naive U.S. adults underwent four controlled human malaria infections by bites from P. falciparum NF54-infected Anopheles stephensi mosquitoes over about 640 days. Malian gammadelta TCR repertoires were analysed cross-sectionally during no-transmission periods and were analysed longitudinally across acute febrile malaria episodes. Samples were collected from controlled-infection subjects at baseline, immediately before selected infections, and 21 days after each infection. Points the paper makes about the study in general: Compared with the repertoires of Australian children, the Vdelta2-negative gammadelta TCR repertoires of Malian children appeared more clonally expanded, less diverse and less shared. Vgamma9/Vdelta2+ TCR repertoires kept a highly stable polyclonal repertoire across time and infection, and many TCRgamma sequences overlapped between individuals. In Vdelta2-negative gammadelta TCR repertoires, which were largely Vdelta1+, repeated controlled infections appeared to drive waves of new clonotype selection. Generalizability was limited because the Malian cohort was drawn from a small rural village of predominantly one ethnic group. Analysis of inter-individual variability in gammadelta T cell responses was limited by the small size of the controlled-infection cohort.

Reading the germline V gene gives CDR1 EGSTGY and CDR2 YDSYTSSV. From the cysteine through the phenylalanine, the CDR3 covers 18 amino acids. Only the CDR3 DNA is retained, 54 bases long and in frame from the first base. For bulk TCR repertoire analysis, Vgamma9/Vdelta2+ and Vdelta2-negative gammadelta T cell populations were isolated by flow sorting from peripheral blood mononuclear cells. The clonotype was recovered from a pool of human donors (malaria-infected and uninfected, not separated). Sample: gamma-delta T cells from blood. Recombination linked TRGV4 to TRGJP2. CDR3 reads: CASWDGLALYSSDWIKTF. The DNA reads TGTGCCTCCTGGGATGGGCTCGCCCTATATAGTAGTGATTGGATCAAGACGTTT.